Listed below are T cell receptor beta chains from one sample, sequenced in a study of shared clonotypes between healthy human individuals. Data came from immunoSEQ multiplex PCR; TCRdb stores just in-frame clones and leaves some out. The table shows millions of clones, with about 92% occurring only once. The sample consisted of naive CD4+ T cells sorted from blood. Receptors originate from a young man in good health. Each CDR3 is given without its conserved first and last residue. D genes are given only for firm matches. Clone size appears in some rows only: once, few, many, or a class for an expanded clone.

cdr3_length: 11; v_call: TRBV6-1; j_call: TRBJ1-2; clone_size: .; d_call: .; cdr3_aa: ASSDRVGYGYT
cdr3_length: 12; v_call: TRBV30; j_call: TRBJ1-5; clone_size: .; d_call: .; cdr3_aa: AWQNLGGNQPQH
cdr3_length: 11; v_call: TRBV29-1; j_call: TRBJ2-5; clone_size: .; d_call: TRBD1; cdr3_aa: SVEGNRGETQY
cdr3_length: 16; v_call: TRBV6-1; j_call: TRBJ2-2; clone_size: .; d_call: TRBD1; cdr3_aa: ASSVLLPGQGNTGELF
cdr3_length: 13; v_call: TRBV18; j_call: TRBJ1-4; clone_size: .; d_call: TRBD1; cdr3_aa: ASSPQQGTNEKLF
cdr3_length: 12; v_call: TRBV7-9; j_call: TRBJ2-7; clone_size: .; d_call: .; cdr3_aa: ASSLDGALYEQY
cdr3_length: 13; v_call: TRBV9; j_call: TRBJ2-2; clone_size: .; d_call: .; cdr3_aa: ASSIQAVNTGELF
cdr3_length: 13; v_call: TRBV5-1; j_call: TRBJ2-7; clone_size: once; d_call: .; cdr3_aa: ASSLATGTLDEQY
cdr3_length: 12; v_call: TRBV7-2; j_call: TRBJ2-1; clone_size: .; d_call: .; cdr3_aa: ASSVLRGHNEQF
cdr3_length: 11; v_call: TRBV27; j_call: TRBJ2-5; clone_size: .; d_call: .; cdr3_aa: ASSFEAEETQY
cdr3_length: 9; v_call: TRBV30; j_call: TRBJ2-7; clone_size: .; d_call: .; cdr3_aa: AWRRRDEQY
cdr3_length: 17; v_call: TRBV30; j_call: TRBJ2-7; clone_size: .; d_call: .; cdr3_aa: AWSVRVIGGRQRIYEQY
cdr3_length: 15; v_call: TRBV5-1; j_call: TRBJ2-6; clone_size: .; d_call: TRBD1; cdr3_aa: ASSSGQALRGANVLT
cdr3_length: 13; v_call: TRBV7-2; j_call: TRBJ2-7; clone_size: .; d_call: TRBD2; cdr3_aa: ASSFLTSGTYEQY
cdr3_length: 13; v_call: TRBV6-6; j_call: TRBJ2-1; clone_size: .; d_call: TRBD2; cdr3_aa: ASSPGLAGNNEQF
cdr3_length: 12; v_call: TRBV16; j_call: TRBJ1-4; clone_size: .; d_call: TRBD1; cdr3_aa: ASSSGTVNEKLF
cdr3_length: 14; v_call: TRBV9; j_call: TRBJ1-6; clone_size: once; d_call: .; cdr3_aa: ASSVGTESYNSPLH
cdr3_length: 12; v_call: TRBV28; j_call: TRBJ2-7; clone_size: .; d_call: TRBD2; cdr3_aa: ASNSPTSRDEQY
cdr3_length: 13; v_call: TRBV19; j_call: TRBJ1-2; clone_size: few; d_call: .; cdr3_aa: ASSIDTGRGYGYT
cdr3_length: 12; v_call: TRBV6-1; j_call: TRBJ1-4; clone_size: .; d_call: .; cdr3_aa: ASSEGPINEKLF
cdr3_length: 10; v_call: TRBV28; j_call: TRBJ1-1; clone_size: .; d_call: .; cdr3_aa: ASSLTGTEAF
cdr3_length: 12; v_call: TRBV6-6; j_call: TRBJ1-1; clone_size: .; d_call: TRBD1; cdr3_aa: ASSETGVGTEAF
cdr3_length: 13; v_call: TRBV7-7; j_call: TRBJ1-1; clone_size: .; d_call: .; cdr3_aa: ASSLDDSSNTEAF
cdr3_length: 13; v_call: TRBV18; j_call: TRBJ2-1; clone_size: .; d_call: .; cdr3_aa: ASSFSGSPYNEQF